Each of the 3 T cell receptor beta chains below was sequenced from the same sample in a study of blood T cell repertoires in COVID-19. This table comes from immunoSEQ multiplex PCR, and its TCRdb copy is limited to in-frame clones, with some not included. This table holds tens of thousands of clones, 88% found once. Sequencing used peripheral blood. These receptors were collected from a human donor in a cohort sampled during active COVID-19.

The chain recombines TRBV28 with TRBJ1-2; TRBD1 agrees at 8 bases. Looked up from germline, CDR1 is MDHEN and CDR2 is SYDVKM. This CDR3 is 16 amino acids long. J gave up 2 bases and V 4 bases, and 9 bases lay outside the gene matches. The CDR3 spells CASSSHGTGLNYGYTF. The CDR3 nucleotides are TGTGCCAGCAGTTCCCACGGGACAGGCCTAAACTATGGCTACACCTTC.

This rearrangement joins TRBV9 to TRBJ2-7; the D is unclear. V was trimmed by 4 bases and J by 0 bases, leaving 14 bases between them. The CDR3 totals 15 residues. The germline V gene has CDR1 SGDLS and CDR2 YYNGEE. The CDR3 region is CASSPRWQSSYEQYF. The CDR3 DNA is TGTGCCAGCAGCCCCAGGTGGCAGTCCTCCTACGAGCAGTACTTC.

This clone was picked up one time. The chain joins TRBV10-1 to TRBJ2-7; TRBD1 agrees at 8 bases. This CDR3 contains 13 residues. The ends lost 9 bases at V and 3 bases at J; junction bases unmatched: 7. Germline V CDR1 and CDR2: WNHNN, SYGVQD (reference sequence). The CDR3 sequence: CARSGGRLYEQYF. The CDR3 DNA reads as TGCGCCAGATCAGGGGGCAGGCTCTACGAGCAGTACTTC.